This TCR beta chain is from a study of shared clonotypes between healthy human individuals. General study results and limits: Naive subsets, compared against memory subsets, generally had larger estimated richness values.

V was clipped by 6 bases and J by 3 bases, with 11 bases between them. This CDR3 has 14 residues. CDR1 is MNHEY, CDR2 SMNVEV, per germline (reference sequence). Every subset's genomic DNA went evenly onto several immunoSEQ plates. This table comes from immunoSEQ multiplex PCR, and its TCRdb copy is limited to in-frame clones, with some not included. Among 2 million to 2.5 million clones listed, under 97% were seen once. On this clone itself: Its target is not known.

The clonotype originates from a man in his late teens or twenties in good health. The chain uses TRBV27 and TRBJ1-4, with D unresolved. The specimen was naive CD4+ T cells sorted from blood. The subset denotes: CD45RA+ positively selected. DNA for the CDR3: TGTGCCAGCAGAAAGGGAGTGGCTAATGAAAAACTGTTTTTT. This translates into CASRKGVANEKLFF.